This is a list of T cell receptor beta chains from one sample in a study of T cell responses to AZD1222 COVID-19 vaccine. Method: immunoSEQ multiplex PCR; TCRdb's copy keeps in-frame clones and lacks some. The sample lists around 130,000 clones, about 89% occurring once. The source was peripheral blood, collected on day 0 of AZD1222 vaccination. The receptors were gathered from an adult in good health. The CDR3 runs from the conserved cysteine through the conserved F or W. The D gene is left open where the match is weak. A clone size is listed for some rows: how often the clone was seen (once, few, many), or a class if it is expanded.

CDR3 length	clone size	V gene	D gene	J gene	CDR3 DNA	CDR3 protein
17	.	TRBV11-2	.	TRBJ1-3	TGTGCCAGCAGCTCCTCGACAGCCTCAAGTATAAGAAACACCATATATTTT	CASSSSTASSIRNTIYF
13	once	TRBV7-9	.	TRBJ2-7	TGTGCCAGCAGCTTACACACCCTCGACGAGCAGTACTTC	CASSLHTLDEQYF
14	.	TRBV20-1	.	TRBJ1-2	TGCAGTGCTAGTGGCGGCCCGGCTAACTATGGCTACACCTTC	CSASGGPANYGYTF
14	.	TRBV19	.	TRBJ2-1	TGTGCCAGTACTAAGGATAGCTCCTACAATGAGCAGTTCTTC	CASTKDSSYNEQFF
9	.	TRBV12-3/TRBV12-4	.	TRBJ1-5	TGTGCCAGCAGCCCTCCCTTGCATTTT	CASSPPLHF
16	.	TRBV3-1/TRBV3-2	TRBD1	TRBJ2-7	TGTGCCAGCAGCCAAGTTACCGGGACAGGCATCTACGAGCAGTACTTC	CASSQVTGTGIYEQYF
13	.	TRBV7-9	.	TRBJ1-2	TGTGCCAGCAGCTTAGCGCGATCAGATGGCTACACCTTC	CASSLARSDGYTF
18	.	TRBV5-4	TRBD2	TRBJ2-1	TGTGCCAGCAGCCTATGGTCGGGTGGTGTTAGCGGGTACAATGAGCAGTTCTTC	CASSLWSGGVSGYNEQFF
16	.	TRBV18	.	TRBJ1-4	TGTGCCAGCTCACCACCTGGGAACAGCTATAATGAAAAACTGTTTTTT	CASSPPGNSYNEKLFF
12	.	TRBV2	.	TRBJ1-2	TGTGCCAGCAAGCAGGAAAACTATGGCTACACCTTC	CASKQENYGYTF
13	.	TRBV20-1	.	TRBJ1-5	TGCAGTGCTAGTGACGACATTAGGCAGCCCCAGCATTTT	CSASDDIRQPQHF
11	once	TRBV24-1	.	TRBJ2-1	TGTGCCACCAGTGGGCTAAATGAGCAGTTCTTC	CATSGLNEQFF
19	.	TRBV4-2	.	TRBJ1-4	TGTGCCAGCAGCCAAGTCCCCACAACGAGGTACGGCACTAATGAAAAACTGTTTTTT	CASSQVPTTRYGTNEKLFF
17	.	TRBV21-1	.	TRBJ1-5	TGTGCCAGCAGCATGGTTGAGGGGGGTGGGGACAATCAGCCCCAGCATTTT	CASSMVEGGGDNQPQHF
16	once	TRBV9	.	TRBJ1-3	TGTGCCAGCAGCGTAGCCTCATCGGACCTCGGAAACACCATATATTTT	CASSVASSDLGNTIYF
14	.	TRBV5-1	.	TRBJ2-5	TGCGCCAGCAGCTGGGGCTCGACGCAAGAGACCCAGTACTTC	CASSWGSTQETQYF
14	.	TRBV18	TRBD1	TRBJ1-1	TGTGCCAGCTCACCCCAGGGGGGTGGCACTGAAGCTTTCTTT	CASSPQGGGTEAFF
17	.	TRBV5-6	.	TRBJ1-3	TGTGCCAGCAGCTTGGACCCCGTCGGACAGACTGGAAACACCATATATTTT	CASSLDPVGQTGNTIYF
14	.	TRBV28	.	TRBJ2-7	TGTGCCAGCAGGGAGGTCTCCGGGCCCTACGAGCAGTACTTC	CASREVSGPYEQYF
14	.	TRBV27	.	TRBJ1-5	TGTGCCAGCAGTTCAAGTAACAGCAATCAGCCCCAGCATTTT	CASSSSNSNQPQHF
15	.	TRBV6-5	TRBD1	TRBJ2-7	TGTGCCAGCAGGTCGGGTGGACAGGGCTCCTACGAGCAGTACTTC	CASRSGGQGSYEQYF
16	.	TRBV7-9	.	TRBJ2-1	TGTGCCAGCAGCACCCCAGACGGGAGCTCCTACAATGAGCAGTTCTTC	CASSTPDGSSYNEQFF
13	.	TRBV19	.	TRBJ2-1	TGTGCCAGTAGTATGTCAGATGGCAATGAGCAGTTCTTC	CASSMSDGNEQFF
17	.	TRBV19	.	TRBJ1-5	TGTGCCAGTAGTATCTACAGCATCGGGTATAGCAATCAGCCCCAGCATTTT	CASSIYSIGYSNQPQHF
15	.	TRBV30	.	TRBJ1-1	TGTGCCTGGAGTGGGGGGAGGTGGGCGGACACTGAAGCTTTCTTT	CAWSGGRWADTEAFF
20	.	TRBV12-1	.	TRBJ1-6	TGTGCCAGCAGCTCGCTAGGTCACAGGATTACAGGTTTGTATAATTCACCCCTCCACTTT	CASSSLGHRITGLYNSPLHF
13	.	TRBV29-1	TRBD1	TRBJ2-2	TGCAGCGCACAGACTACAGGGGCCGGGGAGCTGTTTTTT	CSAQTTGAGELFF
14	.	TRBV7-3	TRBD1	TRBJ1-1	TGTGCCAGCAGCAACCCGACAGGGGAGGCTGAAGCTTTCTTT	CASSNPTGEAEAFF
15	.	TRBV7-3	TRBD1	TRBJ2-7	TGTGCCAGCAGCTGGACAGGGGGGGGCCCCTACGAGCAGTACTTC	CASSWTGGGPYEQYF
16	.	TRBV4-1	.	TRBJ1-4	TGCGCCAGCAGCCAAGAAGTGACAGTAACTAATGAAAAACTGTTTTTT	CASSQEVTVTNEKLFF
15	.	TRBV4-1	.	TRBJ1-2	TGCGCCAGCAGCCAGGGGACCCTGAAGGATGCTGGCTACACCTTC	CASSQGTLKDAGYTF
15	.	TRBV28	.	TRBJ1-1	TGTGCCAGCAGTTTACTAGACAGATTGAACACTGAAGCTTTCTTT	CASSLLDRLNTEAFF
17	.	TRBV5-1	.	TRBJ1-3	TGCGCCAGCAGCTTTCCACAGGCCCCGAGCTCTGGAAACACCATATATTTT	CASSFPQAPSSGNTIYF
17	.	TRBV5-5	TRBD1	TRBJ1-2	TGTGCCAGCAGCTTGGCCCAGGGGGCGGGAGGTGCTAGTGGCTACACCTTC	CASSLAQGAGGASGYTF
16	.	TRBV7-2	TRBD2	TRBJ2-1	TGTGCCAGCAGCCGTTTTAGCGGGAGTCCCTACAATGAGCAGTTCTTC	CASSRFSGSPYNEQFF
15	few	TRBV9	.	TRBJ1-6	TGTGCCAGCAGCGTAGTCGCGGGAGGGCAGTCACCCCTCCACTTT	CASSVVAGGQSPLHF
15	.	TRBV6-2/TRBV6-3	.	TRBJ2-2	TGTGCCAGCAGTTACTCCCCCACATTGGGCGGGGAGCTGTTTTTT	CASSYSPTLGGELFF
11	.	TRBV12-3/TRBV12-4	.	TRBJ1-4	TGTGCCAGCAGAGACGAGCTAGGACTGTTTTTT	CASRDELGLFF
14	.	TRBV9	.	TRBJ1-1	TGTGCCAGCAGCGTAGATTCGACCGGAGGAACAGCTTTCTTT	CASSVDSTGGTAFF